This T cell receptor (beta chain) originates from a study of T cell responses to AZD1222 COVID-19 vaccine. There are a few counts of this clone. Method: immunoSEQ multiplex PCR; TCRdb's copy keeps in-frame clones and lacks some. The profile shows over 130,000 clones, approximately 90% of them singletons. V was cut by 2 bases and J by 3 bases, with 13 bases left in between. CDR3 length equals 16 residues. CDR1 and CDR2 from the germline V gene are MNHEY and SMNVEV (reference sequence). The receptor was derived from an adult who received the AZD1222 COVID-19 vaccine. The chain recombines TRBV27 with TRBJ1-4; D unclear. Sequencing used peripheral blood, obtained 28 days after the second AZD1222 dose. The CDR3 region is CASSLSPVDSNEKLFF. DNA of the CDR3: TGTGCCAGCAGTTTAAGTCCCGTAGATTCTAATGAAAAACTGTTTTTT.